Listed here are 3 T cell receptor beta chains from one sample, sequenced in a study of T cell changes during pregnancy in multiple sclerosis. The protocol was immunoSEQ multiplex PCR, while the TCRdb copy is restricted to in-frame clones and leaves out a portion. The data contain about 83,000 clones, about nine tenths of them singletons. Sequenced here: PBMCs, sampled in the first trimester of pregnancy. These receptors were obtained from a female donor in good health, serving as a control in a pregnancy study. Some clones in this sample may be carry-over from other donors' samples.

The chain employs TRBV13 and TRBJ2-6, with a possible D match to TRBD1 (5 bases). Germline CDR1 is PRHDT and CDR2 is FYEKMQ (reference sequence). V was pared by 4 bases and J by 0 bases, with 16 bases between. This CDR3 contains 18 residues. CDR3 amino acids: CASSWDLGVSSGANVLTF. The CDR3 bases are TGTGCCAGCAGCTGGGATCTAGGGGTTTCCTCTGGGGCCAACGTCCTGACTTTC.

CDR3 loop: CASSLLESGNQPQHF. Here the CDR3 DNA reads TGCGCCAGCAGCCTCCTGGAGTCAGGCAATCAGCCCCAGCATTTT. The rearrangement joins TRBV4-1 to TRBJ1-5, with D hard to call. CDR3 length: 15 amino acids. V lost 4 bases, J lost 2 bases, and 12 bases lay in between. Germline CDR1 reads MGHRA; CDR2 reads YSYEKL.

V usage is TRBV10-3 and J usage is TRBJ1-1, with D maybe TRBD1 (6 bases). V was shortened by 3 bases and J by 5 bases, with 16 bases between the two germline ends. Germline V gene sequence: CDR1 ENHRY, CDR2 SYGVKD. The CDR3 spans 15 residues. CDR3 region: CAISDRLQGETEAFF. In nucleotides, the CDR3 is TGTGCCATCAGTGATAGATTACAGGGAGAAACTGAAGCTTTCTTT.